The rows below give T cell receptor beta chains drawn from one sample of a study of OX40 agonist ivuxolimab in advanced cancers. TCRdb keeps only in-frame clones here, not all; method: immunoSEQ multiplex PCR. This sample has about 58,000 clones, with 79% found just once. The starting material was CD4+ or CD8+ T cells sorted from blood, obtained in a trial of the OX40 agonist ivuxolimab. The receptors here all came from an adult with an advanced solid tumor such as melanoma, head and neck, liver or kidney cancer. The CDR3 runs from the conserved cysteine through the conserved F or W. D genes are given only for firm matches. Clone size, where shown, is once, few, many, or a class for clones that have expanded.

J,size,V,D,CDR3,DNA
TRBJ2-7,-,TRBV18,TRBD1,CASSTGQGFTYEQYF,TGTGCCAGCTCGACCGGACAGGGGTTCACCTACGAGCAGTACTTC
TRBJ2-6,-,TRBV6-1,-,CASGVSGANVLTF,TGTGCCAGCGGTGTCTCTGGGGCCAACGTCCTGACTTTC
TRBJ1-3,few,TRBV6-1,-,CASRDSGNTIYF,TGTGCCAGCCGGGACTCTGGAAACACCATATATTTT
TRBJ1-1,-,TRBV11-2,-,CASSPTQGSEAFF,TGTGCCAGCAGCCCCACACAGGGTTCGGAAGCTTTCTTT
TRBJ2-1,few,TRBV11-2,-,CASSSEDRKSSYNEQFF,TGTGCCAGCAGCTCCGAGGACCGCAAGAGCTCCTACAATGAGCAGTTCTTC
TRBJ2-1,few,TRBV19,-,CASGKGSEQFF,TGTGCCAGCGGCAAAGGGAGTGAGCAGTTCTTC
TRBJ1-1,-,TRBV6-1,-,CARHRGHSNTEAFF,TGTGCCAGGCATAGGGGACACTCGAACACTGAAGCTTTCTTT
TRBJ2-1,few,TRBV7-9,TRBD2,CASSRTSGSLMLNEQFF,TGTGCCAGCAGCCGGACTAGCGGGAGCTTAATGTTGAATGAGCAGTTCTTC
TRBJ2-1,few,TRBV30,TRBD1,CAWNRGRRYNEQFF,TGTGCCTGGAACAGGGGCCGCCGGTACAATGAGCAGTTCTTC
TRBJ2-5,-,TRBV11-2,-,CASSLGPGQETQYF,TGTGCCAGCAGCTTAGGTCCCGGGCAAGAGACCCAGTACTTC
TRBJ2-5,-,TRBV6-1,-,CASSNTWTEQETQYF,TGTGCCAGCAGTAATACATGGACAGAGCAAGAGACCCAGTACTTC
TRBJ2-3,-,TRBV19,-,CASSLVPRAGITDTQYF,TGTGCCAGTAGTCTGGTCCCTCGGGCTGGCATCACAGATACGCAGTATTTT
TRBJ1-1,-,TRBV4-2,-,CASSQGGRENTEAFF,TGTGCCAGCAGCCAAGGAGGGCGGGAGAACACTGAAGCTTTCTTT
TRBJ1-5,-,TRBV2,-,CASTRRAALQPQHF,TGTGCCAGCACCCGGAGGGCGGCTCTTCAGCCCCAGCATTTT
TRBJ2-5,-,TRBV25-1,-,CASSELGTGGETQYF,TGTGCCAGCAGTGAACTTGGGACTGGTGGCGAGACCCAGTACTTC
TRBJ2-1,many,TRBV2,-,CASSPGFLGQFF,TGTGCCAGCAGTCCCGGGTTCCTCGGGCAGTTCTTC
TRBJ2-6,-,TRBV28,TRBD2,CASQYPTGTSGRGVSGANVLTF,TGTGCCAGCCAATATCCTACCGGGACTAGCGGGAGAGGTGTATCTGGGGCCAACGTCCTGACTTTC
TRBJ2-1,-,TRBV7-2,-,CASSPSVTSYNEQFF,TGTGCCAGCAGCCCCAGCGTAACCTCCTACAATGAGCAGTTCTTC
TRBJ1-1,-,TRBV29-1,-,CSVATNTEAFF,TGCAGCGTTGCCACGAACACTGAAGCTTTCTTT
TRBJ1-2,-,TRBV19,TRBD1,CASSKGLGTADYGYTF,TGTGCCAGTAGTAAAGGCCTCGGGACAGCGGATTATGGCTACACCTTC
TRBJ2-7,-,TRBV19,-,CASQRSGGSYEQYF,TGTGCCAGCCAAAGAAGCGGCGGCTCCTACGAGCAGTACTTC
TRBJ2-7,-,TRBV9,-,CASSVDLGGYEQYF,TGTGCCAGCAGCGTCGACTTGGGGGGCTACGAGCAGTACTTC
TRBJ2-5,once,TRBV5-1,-,CASSNGVTQYF,TGCGCCAGCAGCAACGGGGTGACCCAGTACTTC
TRBJ2-1,-,TRBV19,-,CASRPGPNYNEQFF,TGTGCCAGTAGACCGGGACCCAATTACAATGAGCAGTTCTTC